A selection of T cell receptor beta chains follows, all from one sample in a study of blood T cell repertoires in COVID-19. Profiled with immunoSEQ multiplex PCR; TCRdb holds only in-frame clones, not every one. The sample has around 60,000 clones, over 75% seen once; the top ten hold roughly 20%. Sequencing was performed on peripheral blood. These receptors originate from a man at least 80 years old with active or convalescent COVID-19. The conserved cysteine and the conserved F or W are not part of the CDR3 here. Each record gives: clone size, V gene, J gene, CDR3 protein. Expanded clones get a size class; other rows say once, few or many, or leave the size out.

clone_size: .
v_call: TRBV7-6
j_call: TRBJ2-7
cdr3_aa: ASSLEGGFYEQY

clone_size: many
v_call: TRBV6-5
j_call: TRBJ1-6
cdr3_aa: ASSFEPSNSPLH

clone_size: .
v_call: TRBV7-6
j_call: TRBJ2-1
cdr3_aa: ASSLFGAGSYNEQF

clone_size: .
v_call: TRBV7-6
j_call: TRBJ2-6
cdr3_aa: ASSRGFPGANVLT

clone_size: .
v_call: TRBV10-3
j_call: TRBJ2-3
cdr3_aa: AISSPGRAGDTQY

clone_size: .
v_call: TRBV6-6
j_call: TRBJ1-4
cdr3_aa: ASSNRDRVDEKLF

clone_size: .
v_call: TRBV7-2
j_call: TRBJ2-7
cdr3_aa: ASSLELSTRYEQY

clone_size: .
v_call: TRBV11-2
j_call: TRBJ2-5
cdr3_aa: ASSSPSTGQETQY

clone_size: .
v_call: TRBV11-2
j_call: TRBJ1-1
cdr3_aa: ASSLVGGWNTEAF

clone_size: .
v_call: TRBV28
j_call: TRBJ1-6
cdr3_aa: ASRSGQGYNSPLH

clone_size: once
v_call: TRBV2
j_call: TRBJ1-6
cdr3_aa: ASSDPRLGWENSPLH

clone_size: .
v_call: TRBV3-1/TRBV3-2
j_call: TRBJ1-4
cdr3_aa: ASSQAGVNEKLF

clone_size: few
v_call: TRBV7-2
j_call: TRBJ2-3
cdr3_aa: ASSLAGVFADTQY

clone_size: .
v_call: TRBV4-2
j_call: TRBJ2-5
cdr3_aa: ASSQGDRGRRSETQY

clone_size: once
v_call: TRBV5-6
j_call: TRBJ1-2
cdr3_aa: ASSLPLRDSPRGHSGYT

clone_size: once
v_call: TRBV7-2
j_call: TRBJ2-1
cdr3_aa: ASTPRTSLGEQF